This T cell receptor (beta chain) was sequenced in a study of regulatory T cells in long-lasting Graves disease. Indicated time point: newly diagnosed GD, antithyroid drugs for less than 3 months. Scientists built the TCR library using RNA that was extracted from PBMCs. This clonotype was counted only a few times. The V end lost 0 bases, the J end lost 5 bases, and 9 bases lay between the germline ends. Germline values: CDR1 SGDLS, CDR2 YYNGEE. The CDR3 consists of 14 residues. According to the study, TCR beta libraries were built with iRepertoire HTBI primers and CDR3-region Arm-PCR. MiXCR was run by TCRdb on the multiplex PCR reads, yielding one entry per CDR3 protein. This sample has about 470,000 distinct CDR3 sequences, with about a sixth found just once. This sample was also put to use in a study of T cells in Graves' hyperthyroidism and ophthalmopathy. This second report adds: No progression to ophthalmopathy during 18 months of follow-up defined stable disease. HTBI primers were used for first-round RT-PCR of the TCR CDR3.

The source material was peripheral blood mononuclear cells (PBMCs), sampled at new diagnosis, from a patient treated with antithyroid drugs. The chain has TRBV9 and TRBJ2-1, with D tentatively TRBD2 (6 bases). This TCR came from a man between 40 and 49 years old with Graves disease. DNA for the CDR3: TGTGCCAGCAGCGTAGGCGGGATCAACAATGAGCAGTTCTTC. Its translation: CASSVGGINNEQFF.